The clone carrying this T cell receptor (beta chain) was recorded at least ten times. Trimming shortened V by 6 bases and J by 4 bases, and 18 bases separated the two germline ends. The germline V gene encodes CDR1 MDHEN and CDR2 SYDVKM. The CDR3 spans 15 residues. The sample is drawn from a study of early T cells in non-severe SARS-CoV-2 infection. The TCR library protocol was used to attach unique molecular identifiers. These identifiers were attached to individual cDNA molecules. In TCRdb, the 5' RACE reads were re-called with MiXCR into one record per CDR3 protein. The sample holds around 48,000 distinct CDR3 sequences, roughly an eighth seen once.

Material for sequencing was whole blood. This chain joins TRBV28 and TRBJ1-1; D perhaps matches TRBD1 (5 bases). This TCR derives from an adult who was a healthcare worker with PCR-confirmed SARS-CoV-2 infection or an uninfected control (not recorded which). The CDR3 protein is CASSPLGRAITEAFF. Here the CDR3 DNA reads TGTGCCAGCAGCCCGTTGGGCAGGGCGATCACTGAAGCTTTCTTT.